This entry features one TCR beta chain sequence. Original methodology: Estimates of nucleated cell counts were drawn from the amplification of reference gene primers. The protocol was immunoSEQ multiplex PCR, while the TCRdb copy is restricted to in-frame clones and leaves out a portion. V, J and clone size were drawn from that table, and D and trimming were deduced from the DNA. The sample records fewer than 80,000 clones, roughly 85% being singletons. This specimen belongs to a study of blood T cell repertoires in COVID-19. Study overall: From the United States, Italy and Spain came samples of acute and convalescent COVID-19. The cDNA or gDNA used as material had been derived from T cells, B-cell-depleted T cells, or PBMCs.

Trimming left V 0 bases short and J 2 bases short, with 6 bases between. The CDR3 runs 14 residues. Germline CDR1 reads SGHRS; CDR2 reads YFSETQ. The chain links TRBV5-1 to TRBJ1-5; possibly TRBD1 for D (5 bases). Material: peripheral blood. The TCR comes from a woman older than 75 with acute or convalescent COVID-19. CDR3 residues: CASSLVGGNQPQHF. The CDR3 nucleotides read TGCGCCAGCAGCTTGGTAGGGGGCAATCAGCCCCAGCATTTT.